This T cell receptor beta chain was identified in a study of blood T cell repertoires in COVID-19. Study-wide context: Samples of COVID-19 (acute and convalescent) were obtained from the United States, Italy and Spain.

This clone is a singleton in its sample. The study recruited people aged about 18 to 89 years across 20 to 30 US areas. Participant-reported clinical history was the basis for cohort assignment. The germline V gene has CDR1 LGHDT and CDR2 YNNKEL (reference sequence). This CDR3 is 15 amino acids long. The V segment lost 4 bases and the J segment 3 bases; nucleotides outside the gene matches: 3. Study processing details: Reference gene primers were amplified, and this amplification served to estimate nucleated cell counts. Assay: immunoSEQ multiplex PCR; the TCRdb copy retains only in-frame clones and omits some. The DNA was the basis for D and trimming; V, J and clone size are from that table. The sample includes about 150,000 clones, around four fifths of them seen just once.

This chain links TRBV3-1 (or the pseudogene TRBV3-2) with TRBJ2-1; 10 positions agree with TRBD2. The sequence came from a man between 45 and 60 years old who had recovered from COVID-19. Sequenced: PBMCs or T cells enriched from blood (not recorded which). In DNA form, the CDR3 reads TGTGCCAGCAGCCTCTTAGCGGGGGGCTACAATGAGCAGTTCTTC. This sequence encodes CASSLLAGGYNEQFF.